The rows below give T cell receptor beta chains drawn from one sample of a study of response to subunit inactivated influenza vaccine. Via MiXCR, TCRdb re-called the RT-PCR reads, giving one row per CDR3 protein. The data hold 450,000 to 700,000 distinct CDR3 sequences, with approximately 15% observed a single time. Sequenced here: PBMCs from blood, sampled about 12 days after vaccination. These receptors were obtained from a man aged 45 to 65 who received an inactivated influenza vaccine. Each CDR3 is given with its conserved first and last residue. The D gene is left open where the match is weak. Clone size is shown for a subset of rows, as once, few, many or a class of expanded clone.

v_gene	abundance	j_gene	d_gene	CDR3aa	CDR3nt
TRBV10-2	-	TRBJ2-3	TRBD2	CASSVPTSGGTSTDTQYF	TGCGCCAGCAGTGTCCCGACTAGCGGGGGAACTAGCACAGATACGCAGTATTTT
TRBV29-1	-	TRBJ2-3	TRBD2	CSGSGRYTDTQYF	TGCAGCGGTAGCGGGCGCTACACAGATACGCAGTATTTT
TRBV20-1	-	TRBJ2-1	TRBD2	CSLAGLGDEQFF	TGCAGTCTAGCGGGTTTGGGGGATGAGCAGTTCTTC
TRBV6-2/TRBV6-3	many	TRBJ1-4	-	CASTATATNEKLFF	TGTGCCAGCACCGCGACAGCAACTAATGAAAAACTGTTTTTT
TRBV10-3	once	TRBJ1-1	-	CAISGTRETTEAFF	TGTGCCATCAGTGGGACAAGGGAAACCACTGAAGCTTTCTTT
TRBV20-1	-	TRBJ1-4	TRBD1	CSASDGDRALALFF	TGCAGTGCTAGTGATGGGGACAGGGCCTTAGCACTGTTTTTT
TRBV7-2	-	TRBJ2-5	TRBD2	CASSLRGGGEETQYF	TGTGCCAGCAGCTTAAGGGGCGGGGGGGAAGAGACCCAGTACTTC
TRBV5-1	few	TRBJ2-5	-	CASSLGLEDQAQYF	TGCGCCAGCAGCTTGGGGTTAGAGGACCAAGCCCAGTACTTC
TRBV20-1	few	TRBJ2-2	-	CSAGYGRYTGELFF	TGCAGTGCCGGCTACGGGAGATACACCGGGGAGCTGTTTTTT
TRBV11-1	few	TRBJ2-3	-	CASSLKRAASGGTEGDTQYF	TGTGCCAGCAGCTTAAAACGTGCAGCTTCCGGCGGGACCGAAGGAGATACGCAGTATTTT
TRBV12-3/TRBV12-4	many	TRBJ1-2	-	CASSLNGNYGYTF	TGTGCCAGCAGTTTGAACGGTAACTATGGCTACACCTTC
TRBV5-1	-	TRBJ2-2	TRBD1	CASDPSTGANTGELFF	TGCGCCAGCGACCCTTCTACAGGGGCGAACACCGGGGAGCTGTTTTTT
TRBV3-1	few	TRBJ2-7	-	CASSPSGAEQYF	TGTGCCAGCAGCCCTTCAGGCGCCGAGCAGTACTTC
TRBV6-1	-	TRBJ2-1	-	CASISGTGPYNEQFF	TGTGCCAGCATCTCGGGCACAGGGCCCTACAATGAGCAGTTCTTC
TRBV9	-	TRBJ2-2	TRBD1	CASSVDRGPLFGELFF	TGTGCCAGCAGCGTAGACAGGGGCCCTCTGTTCGGGGAGCTGTTTTTT
TRBV2	few	TRBJ2-2	TRBD1	CASSVSGQGDTGELFF	TGTGCCAGCAGTGTATCCGGCCAGGGGGACACCGGGGAGCTGTTTTTT
TRBV11-2	few	TRBJ1-5	TRBD1	CASSLGTGLSNQPQHF	TGTGCCAGCAGCCTCGGGACAGGGCTGAGCAATCAGCCCCAGCATTTT
TRBV9	many	TRBJ1-3	-	CASSSRQSPGNTIYF	TGTGCCAGCAGCTCCCGACAGTCCCCTGGAAACACCATATATTTT
TRBV5-1	-	TRBJ2-3	TRBD1	CASSLGKGHGTGSLDTQYF	TGCGCCAGCAGCTTGGGGAAGGGACACGGGACAGGGTCTTTGGATACGCAGTATTTT
TRBV5-1	-	TRBJ2-5	-	CASSLGRVIGETQYF	TGCGCCAGCAGCTTGGGCAGGGTAATAGGGGAGACCCAGTACTTC
TRBV29-1	many	TRBJ1-6	-	CSVGTGQGNSPLHF	TGCAGCGTTGGAACGGGGCAGGGGAATTCACCCCTCCACTTT
TRBV7-8	few	TRBJ1-3	-	CASSFNRGNTIYF	TGTGCCAGCAGCTTTAACAGGGGAAACACCATATATTTT
TRBV6-1	-	TRBJ2-5	TRBD1	CASSAGQAQETQYF	TGTGCCAGCAGTGCCGGACAGGCTCAAGAGACCCAGTACTTC
TRBV20-1	-	TRBJ1-1	-	CSARVGAVDTEAFF	TGCAGTGCTAGAGTAGGGGCAGTTGACACTGAAGCTTTCTTT
TRBV27	few	TRBJ2-5	-	CASSFGQGRRETQYF	TGTGCCAGCAGTTTCGGGCAGGGTAGGAGAGAGACCCAGTACTTC
TRBV5-1	many	TRBJ2-3	TRBD1	CASSSGTGDSDTQYF	TGCGCCAGCAGCTCCGGGACAGGGGACTCAGATACGCAGTATTTT
TRBV9	few	TRBJ1-3	-	CASSPRHRSGNTIYF	TGTGCCAGCAGCCCCAGACACCGCTCTGGAAACACCATATATTTT
TRBV12-3/TRBV12-4	-	TRBJ2-1	-	CASTFQGFYNEQFF	TGTGCCAGCACCTTTCAGGGTTTTTACAATGAGCAGTTCTTC
TRBV9	-	TRBJ2-1	TRBD2	CASSATSGRLYNEQFF	TGTGCCAGCAGCGCCACTAGCGGAAGATTATACAATGAGCAGTTCTTC
TRBV28	few	TRBJ1-5	-	CASSLGGGGRNQPQHF	TGTGCCAGCAGTTTGGGAGGAGGTGGTCGCAATCAGCCCCAGCATTTT
TRBV18	-	TRBJ2-4	-	CASSPPHVQNIQYF	TGTGCCAGCTCACCACCACACGTTCAAAACATTCAGTACTTC
TRBV2	-	TRBJ1-2	TRBD1	CASSVSGGVNYGYTF	TGTGCCAGCAGTGTGTCAGGGGGCGTTAACTATGGCTACACCTTC